This TCR beta chain was observed in a study of T-cell memory formation after mild COVID-19. About the research overall: TCR clustering was largely donor specific. Broader study findings: Clones contracting day 15 to 85 were balanced CD4/CD8; later expanders leaned CD4+.

The ends lost 3 bases at V and 5 bases at J; junction bases unmatched: 2. Looked up from germline, CDR1 is SGHRS and CDR2 is YFSETQ. The CDR3 length is 14 residues. TCRdb used MiXCR to reprocess the 5' RACE reads, holding one entry per CDR3 protein. The table lists 580,000 or so distinct CDR3 sequences, 17% of them singletons. This clonotype was found a few times. Its antigen is unidentified. This sequence was found in an adult woman who had mild COVID-19 (a few samples of this study predate the infection). Cell type and time point are not known. The sequenced material came from PBMCs or a T cell subset sorted from them (not recorded which). The chain combines TRBV5-1 with TRBJ1-5; 10 positions agree with TRBD1. The CDR3 DNA reads as TGCGCCAGCAGCTGGACAGGGGGTGATCAGCCCCAGCATTTT. Translated, it gives CASSWTGGDQPQHF.